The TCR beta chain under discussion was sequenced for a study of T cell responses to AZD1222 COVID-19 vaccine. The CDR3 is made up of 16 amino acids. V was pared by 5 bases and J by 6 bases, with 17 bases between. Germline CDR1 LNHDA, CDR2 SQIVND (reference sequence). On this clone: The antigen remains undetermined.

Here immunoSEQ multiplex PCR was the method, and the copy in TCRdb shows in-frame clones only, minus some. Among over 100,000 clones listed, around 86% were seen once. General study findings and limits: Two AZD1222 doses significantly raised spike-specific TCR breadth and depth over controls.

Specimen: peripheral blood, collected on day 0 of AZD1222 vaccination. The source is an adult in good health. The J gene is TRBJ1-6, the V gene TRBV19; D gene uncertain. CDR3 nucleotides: TGTGCCAGTAGTCGTTGGCCGGACCGAGTTAATTCACCCCTCCACTTT. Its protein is CASSRWPDRVNSPLHF.